Listed below are T cell receptor beta chains from one sample, sequenced in a study of CD8 T cells in Susac syndrome. One entry per CDR3 protein, called by TCRdb with MiXCR from the immunoSEQ multiplex PCR reads. The table records around 80,000 distinct CDR3 sequences, around 93% of them present only once. Sequencing used CD8+ T cells from PBMCs. The receptors originated from a human donor with Susac syndrome. The CDR3 runs from the conserved cysteine through the conserved F or W. D genes are given only for firm matches. Rows give clone size only sometimes, using once, few, many, or a class for an expanded clone.

NA	TRBV28	TRBJ2-5	few	CASSLEGSGETQYF	TGTGCCAGCAGTTTAGAGGGGTCGGGGGAGACCCAGTACTTC
TRBD1	TRBV6-2/TRBV6-3	TRBJ2-4	NA	CASSYGQGLRAKNIQYF	TGTGCCAGCAGTTACGGACAGGGACTTCGAGCCAAAAACATTCAGTACTTC
NA	TRBV6-2/TRBV6-3	TRBJ1-1	NA	CASKASRGAATEAFF	TGTGCCAGCAAAGCTAGTCGGGGGGCGGCCACTGAAGCTTTCTTT
TRBD2	TRBV20-1	TRBJ2-3	NA	CSASPGSGVSTDTQYF	TGCAGTGCTAGCCCTGGGAGCGGGGTTAGCACAGATACGCAGTATTTT
NA	TRBV2	TRBJ2-4	NA	CASSAGLALAKNIQYF	TGTGCCAGCAGTGCGGGGCTAGCCCTAGCCAAAAACATTCAGTACTTC
NA	TRBV30	TRBJ1-2	NA	CAWSVYGPAIGYTF	TGTGCCTGGAGTGTTTACGGACCGGCAATCGGCTACACCTTC
NA	TRBV9	TRBJ1-2	NA	CASSVAGGSNYGYTF	TGTGCCAGCAGCGTAGCGGGGGGATCTAACTATGGCTACACCTTC
NA	TRBV20-1	TRBJ2-1	NA	CSARALGGGFSNEQFF	TGCAGTGCTAGAGCCCTCGGCGGGGGCTTCTCCAATGAGCAGTTCTTC
TRBD1	TRBV13	TRBJ2-1	NA	CASSLGGTGSYNEQFF	TGTGCCAGCAGCTTAGGAGGGACAGGCTCCTACAATGAGCAGTTCTTC
TRBD1	TRBV3-1	TRBJ1-4	NA	CASTPTGGYEKLFF	TGTGCCAGCACCCCAACAGGGGGGTATGAAAAACTGTTTTTT
TRBD1	TRBV6-5	TRBJ1-1	once	CARVRGTGPNTEAFF	TGTGCCAGGGTTCGCGGGACAGGGCCTAACACTGAAGCTTTCTTT
TRBD1	TRBV20-1	TRBJ1-2	NA	CSARETPPDRVDGYTF	TGCAGTGCTAGAGAAACCCCCCCGGACAGGGTGGATGGCTACACCTTC
TRBD2	TRBV4-3	TRBJ2-3	few	CASSPTSAETDTQYF	TGCGCCAGCAGCCCGACTAGCGCGGAAACAGATACGCAGTATTTT
TRBD2	TRBV7-2	TRBJ2-5	NA	CASSPRGRLAGAETQYF	TGTGCCAGCAGCCCACGGGGTCGACTAGCGGGAGCCGAGACCCAGTACTTC
NA	TRBV20-1	TRBJ2-1	NA	CSARTGTDSYNEQFF	TGCAGTGCTCGTACCGGGACGGATTCCTACAATGAGCAGTTCTTC
NA	TRBV9	TRBJ2-4	once	CASDRDGGAKNIQYF	TGTGCCAGCGACAGGGATGGAGGGGCCAAAAACATTCAGTACTTC
NA	TRBV20-1	TRBJ2-1	NA	CSAKSPRGMVDEQFF	TGCAGTGCCAAATCTCCCAGGGGAATGGTGGATGAGCAGTTCTTC
NA	TRBV12-3/TRBV12-4	TRBJ1-5	NA	CASSSPSRNQPQHF	TGTGCCAGCAGTTCACCGTCCCGCAATCAGCCCCAGCATTTT
TRBD1	TRBV3-1	TRBJ2-2	NA	CASLGTANTGELFF	TGTGCCAGCCTCGGGACAGCAAACACCGGGGAGCTGTTTTTT
NA	TRBV6-2/TRBV6-3	TRBJ1-2	NA	CASRGSYGYTF	TGTGCCAGCAGGGGCAGCTATGGCTACACCTTC
NA	TRBV2	TRBJ2-2	NA	CASSSIFTGELFF	TGTGCCAGCAGTTCGATCTTCACCGGGGAGCTGTTTTTT
TRBD1	TRBV6-1	TRBJ1-5	NA	CASSPGQGLYSNQPQHF	TGTGCCAGCAGTCCGGGACAGGGGCTCTATAGCAATCAGCCCCAGCATTTT
NA	TRBV5-1	TRBJ2-4	NA	CASSLEQGMQNIQYF	TGCGCCAGCAGCTTGGAACAGGGCATGCAGAACATTCAGTACTTC
NA	TRBV4-1	TRBJ1-1	NA	CASSPLNFRGSEAFF	TGCGCCAGCAGCCCCCTCAATTTCAGGGGTTCTGAAGCTTTCTTT
NA	TRBV6-4	TRBJ1-2	NA	CASSALGGQGYTF	TGTGCCAGCAGTGCTCTAGGAGGACAAGGCTACACCTTC
NA	TRBV28	TRBJ2-4	NA	CASSGSGRKNIQYF	TGTGCCAGCAGTGGATCGGGCCGCAAAAACATTCAGTACTTC
TRBD1	TRBV11-1	TRBJ2-5	NA	CASSARDRGSETQYF	TGTGCCAGCAGCGCTAGGGACAGGGGTTCAGAGACCCAGTACTTC
NA	TRBV7-8	TRBJ1-2	NA	CASSLEQGIYGYTF	TGTGCCAGCAGCTTAGAACAGGGAATCTATGGCTACACCTTC
TRBD2	TRBV28	TRBJ2-2	NA	CASSLTSGPTGELFF	TGTGCCAGCAGTTTAACTAGCGGGCCCACCGGGGAGCTGTTTTTT
NA	TRBV7-9	TRBJ2-7	NA	CASSFASRGSEQYF	TGTGCCAGCAGTTTCGCCTCAAGGGGTTCCGAGCAGTACTTC
TRBD1	TRBV20-1	TRBJ2-1	NA	CSARGTTGGAGSYNEQFF	TGCAGTGCTAGAGGAACGACAGGGGGCGCAGGCTCCTACAATGAGCAGTTCTTC
NA	TRBV30	TRBJ1-6	NA	CAWTNWGDNSPLHF	TGTGCCTGGACTAACTGGGGGGATAATTCACCCCTCCACTTT
TRBD2	TRBV29-1	TRBJ2-1	once	CSVERGLAGENEQFF	TGCAGCGTTGAAAGGGGACTAGCGGGAGAGAATGAGCAGTTCTTC